Given below is one T cell receptor beta chain in context. These data are taken from a study of T cell responses to AZD1222 COVID-19 vaccine. The data were produced by immunoSEQ multiplex PCR, yet TCRdb's version contains in-frame clones alone and is incomplete. The sample carries 94,000 or so clones, almost 90% recorded once. The V gene end was trimmed by 8 bases and the J gene end by 0 bases; junction bases not matched to a gene: 6. This CDR3 is built from 14 residues. Germline lookup yields CDR1 MDHEN and CDR2 SYDVKM. This rearrangement joins TRBV28 to TRBJ2-7, with TRBD2 matching over 8 bases. This TCR was recovered from an adult in good health. The source material was peripheral blood, sampled on day 0 of AZD1222 vaccination. DNA for the CDR3: TGTGCCAGCCCCGGGGGGGGGAGCTCCTACGAGCAGTACTTC. This encodes CASPGGGSSYEQYF.